This T cell receptor (beta chain) was sequenced during a study of T cells in Graves' hyperthyroidism and ophthalmopathy. There were TCR beta CDR3 regions amplified from RNA transcripts. HTBI primers were employed in a first-round RT-PCR of the TCR CDR3. TCRdb analysed the multiplex PCR reads with MiXCR anew, one entry per CDR3 protein. The sample holds 620,000 or so distinct CDR3 sequences; roughly 15% are singletons and the top ten take approximately 12%. This clonotype was recorded many times. V shed 5 bases and J 5 bases; nucleotides not matched to a gene: 7. The germline gives CDR1 SGHTA, CDR2 FQGNSA. CDR3 length equals 15 residues.

Material for sequencing was blood. The source of this sequence is a woman between 45 and 60 years old with Graves' ophthalmopathy. This chain connects TRBV7-2 to TRBJ2-5; 11 bases map to TRBD1. CDR3 nucleotides: TGTGCCAGCAGCGACGGACAGGGGGCGTTGGAGACCCAGTACTTC. Translating it yields CASSDGQGALETQYF.